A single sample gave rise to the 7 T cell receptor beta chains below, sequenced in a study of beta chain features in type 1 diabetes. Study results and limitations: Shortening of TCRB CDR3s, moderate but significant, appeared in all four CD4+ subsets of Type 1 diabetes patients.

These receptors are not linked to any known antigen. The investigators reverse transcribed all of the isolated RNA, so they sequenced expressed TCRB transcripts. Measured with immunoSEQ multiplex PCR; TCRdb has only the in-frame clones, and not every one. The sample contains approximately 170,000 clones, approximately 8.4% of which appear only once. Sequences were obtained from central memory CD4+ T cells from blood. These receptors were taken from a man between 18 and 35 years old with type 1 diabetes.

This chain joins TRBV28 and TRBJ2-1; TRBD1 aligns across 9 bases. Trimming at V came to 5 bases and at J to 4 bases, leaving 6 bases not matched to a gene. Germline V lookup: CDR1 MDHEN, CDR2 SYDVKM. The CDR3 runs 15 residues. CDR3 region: CASSRNRGPYNEQFF. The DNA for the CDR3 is TGTGCCAGCAGTCGAAACAGGGGGCCTTACAATGAGCAGTTCTTC.

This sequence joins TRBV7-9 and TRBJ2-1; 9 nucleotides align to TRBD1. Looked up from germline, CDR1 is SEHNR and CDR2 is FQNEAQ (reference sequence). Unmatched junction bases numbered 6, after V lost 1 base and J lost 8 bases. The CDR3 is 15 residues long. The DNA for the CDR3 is TGTGCCAGCAGCTTAGGACAGGGGGTCTGGGATGAGCAGTTCTTC. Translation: CASSLGQGVWDEQFF.

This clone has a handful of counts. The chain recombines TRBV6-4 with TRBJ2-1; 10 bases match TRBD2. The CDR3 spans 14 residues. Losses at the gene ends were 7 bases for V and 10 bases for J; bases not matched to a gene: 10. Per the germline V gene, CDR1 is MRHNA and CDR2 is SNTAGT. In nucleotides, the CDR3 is TGTGCCAGCATGGCTAGCGGGAGTAAAGAGGAGCAGTTCTTC. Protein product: CASMASGSKEEQFF.

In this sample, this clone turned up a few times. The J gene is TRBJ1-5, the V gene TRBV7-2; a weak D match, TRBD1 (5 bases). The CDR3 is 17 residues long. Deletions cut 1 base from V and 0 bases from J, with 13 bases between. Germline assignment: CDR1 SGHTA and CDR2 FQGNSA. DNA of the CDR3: TGTGCCAGCAGCTTAGATCATAAGGGGAATAGCAATCAGCCCCAGCATTTT. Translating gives CASSLDHKGNSNQPQHF.

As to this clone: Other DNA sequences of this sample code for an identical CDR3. The CDR3 bases are TGTGCCAGCTCACCGACCAGGGATCAGCCCCAGCATTTT. This sequence encodes CASSPTRDQPQHF. The chain employs TRBV18 and TRBJ1-5, with D possibly being TRBD1 (5 bases). Germline assignment: CDR1 KGHSH and CDR2 LQKENI. The germline V and J ends were trimmed by 3 bases and 5 bases, with 8 bases remaining between them. This CDR3 comprises 13 residues.

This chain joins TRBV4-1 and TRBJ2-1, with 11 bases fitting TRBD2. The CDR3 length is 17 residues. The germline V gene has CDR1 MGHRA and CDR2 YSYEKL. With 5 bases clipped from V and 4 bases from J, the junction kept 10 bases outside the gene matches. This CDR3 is CASSEFGTSGVYNEQFF. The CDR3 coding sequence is TGCGCCAGCAGCGAGTTCGGGACTAGCGGAGTTTACAATGAGCAGTTCTTC.

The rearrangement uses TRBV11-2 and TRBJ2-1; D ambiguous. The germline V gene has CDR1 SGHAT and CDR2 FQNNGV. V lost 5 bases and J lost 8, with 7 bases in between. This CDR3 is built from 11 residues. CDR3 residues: CASSPVDEQFF. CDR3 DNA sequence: TGTGCCAGCAGCCCGGTGGATGAGCAGTTCTTC.